This TCR beta chain was recovered during a study of cytomegalovirus exposure and HLA in healthy donors. General study points: Later work found most CMV-associated TCR beta chains apparently HLA-restricted. Information on immune exposure was restricted to one variable (CMV serostatus).

Regarding this clone: Its antigen is still unknown.

The germline V gene encodes CDR1 SNHLY and CDR2 FYNNEI. With 5 bases clipped from V and 4 bases from J, the junction kept 16 bases outside the gene matches. The CDR3 is 18 amino acids. PCR primers comprised 60 Vbeta and 13 Jbeta primers. How the authors handled the data: A follow-up analysis tallied about 88 million unique TCR beta chains, some 11 million shared. The data were produced by immunoSEQ multiplex PCR, yet TCRdb's version contains in-frame clones alone and is incomplete. V, J and clone size derive from that table, while D and trimming were established from the DNA sequence. Here the sample spans 150,000 to 200,000 clones, 84% being singletons.

The chain carries TRBV2 and TRBJ2-3, with TRBD2 matching 9 bases. The TCR sequence derives from a boy aged 10-17 years in good health and CMV-seronegative. Sample: PBMCs. For the CDR3, the DNA is TGTGCCAGCAGTATGAGGTCCTTGGTCGGCGGGGGGGCAGATACGCAGTATTTT. Translation gives CASSMRSLVGGGADTQYF.